Listed below are T cell receptor beta chains from one sample, sequenced in a study of T cells in Graves' hyperthyroidism and ophthalmopathy. A single record per CDR3 protein comes from TCRdb applying MiXCR to the multiplex PCR reads. The data contain about 640,000 distinct CDR3 sequences, roughly 20% of them seen just once; the ten biggest clones take up roughly 30%. Input material: blood. The receptor source for this set is a man aged 25 to 40 with Graves' ophthalmopathy. CDR3s include the opening cysteine and the closing phenylalanine or tryptophan. A D gene is named only where the DNA matches it firmly. Some rows have no size entry. The others give once, few or many, or a class for an expanded clone.

abundance: few
v_gene: TRBV19
d_gene: NA
j_gene: TRBJ1-1
CDR3aa: CASSIEKNTEAFF
CDR3nt: TGTGCCAGTAGTATCGAGAAAAACACTGAAGCTTTCTTT

abundance: NA
v_gene: TRBV4-2
d_gene: TRBD2
j_gene: TRBJ2-5
CDR3aa: CASSQLGLAGQETQYF
CDR3nt: TGTGCCAGCAGCCAGCTGGGACTAGCGGGACAAGAGACCCAGTACTTC

abundance: many
v_gene: TRBV27
d_gene: NA
j_gene: TRBJ2-5
CDR3aa: CASAGQQETQYF
CDR3nt: TGTGCCAGCGCGGGACAGCAAGAGACCCAGTACTTC

abundance: many
v_gene: TRBV2
d_gene: TRBD1
j_gene: TRBJ1-5
CDR3aa: CASRDRVTQPQHF
CDR3nt: TGTGCCAGCAGGGACAGGGTAACTCAGCCCCAGCATTTT

abundance: few
v_gene: TRBV6-1
d_gene: TRBD1
j_gene: TRBJ2-2
CDR3aa: CASRRQGDGELFF
CDR3nt: TGTGCCAGCAGACGGCAGGGGGACGGGGAGCTGTTTTTT

abundance: few
v_gene: TRBV7-2
d_gene: TRBD1
j_gene: TRBJ2-1
CDR3aa: CASSPRSRDSHYNEQFF
CDR3nt: TGTGCCAGCAGCCCTCGCTCCCGGGACAGCCACTACAATGAGCAGTTCTTC

abundance: many
v_gene: TRBV28
d_gene: NA
j_gene: TRBJ1-5
CDR3aa: CASSFGQGSQPQHF
CDR3nt: TGTGCCAGCAGTTTCGGGCAGGGTAGTCAGCCCCAGCATTTT

abundance: many
v_gene: TRBV28
d_gene: NA
j_gene: TRBJ2-3
CDR3aa: CASHEGRSSTDTQYF
CDR3nt: TGTGCGAGTCATGAGGGACGATCTAGCACAGATACGCAGTATTTT

abundance: many
v_gene: TRBV27
d_gene: TRBD2
j_gene: TRBJ2-1
CDR3aa: CASSLEVGLAGGPQFF
CDR3nt: TGTGCCAGCAGTTTAGAAGTAGGACTAGCGGGAGGGCCTCAGTTCTTC

abundance: many
v_gene: TRBV5-1
d_gene: NA
j_gene: TRBJ1-1
CDR3aa: CASSLEDRLNTEAFF
CDR3nt: TGCGCCAGCAGCTTGGAGGACAGATTGAACACTGAAGCTTTCTTT

abundance: few
v_gene: TRBV20-1
d_gene: NA
j_gene: TRBJ1-1
CDR3aa: CSAGISLGNTEAFF
CDR3nt: TGCAGTGCTGGTATCTCTCTGGGGAACACTGAAGCTTTCTTT

abundance: NA
v_gene: TRBV6-4
d_gene: NA
j_gene: TRBJ2-3
CDR3aa: CASSDGFGSTDTQYF
CDR3nt: TGTGCCAGCAGTGACGGTTTCGGGAGCACAGATACGCAGTATTTT

abundance: once
v_gene: TRBV5-1
d_gene: NA
j_gene: TRBJ1-2
CDR3aa: CASSLGGADQGGYTF
CDR3nt: TGCGCCAGCAGCTTGGGGGGGGCGGATCAAGGAGGCTACACCTTC

abundance: few
v_gene: TRBV6-1
d_gene: TRBD1
j_gene: TRBJ1-2
CDR3aa: CASSSHRDSFYGYTF
CDR3nt: TGTGCCAGCAGTTCCCACCGGGACAGCTTCTATGGCTACACCTTC

abundance: many
v_gene: TRBV5-1
d_gene: NA
j_gene: TRBJ2-3
CDR3aa: CASSRGGSTDTQYF
CDR3nt: TGCGCCAGCAGCCGTGGTGGCAGCACAGATACGCAGTATTTT

abundance: few
v_gene: TRBV7-2
d_gene: TRBD2
j_gene: TRBJ2-2
CDR3aa: CASSLVGRVNTGELFF
CDR3nt: TGTGCCAGCAGCTTAGTAGGGAGGGTAAACACCGGGGAGCTGTTTTTT

abundance: few
v_gene: TRBV3-1
d_gene: NA
j_gene: TRBJ1-3
CDR3aa: CASSQDPQVSGNTIYF
CDR3nt: TGTGCCAGCAGCCAAGATCCGCAGGTCTCTGGAAACACCATATATTTT

abundance: NA
v_gene: TRBV24-1
d_gene: TRBD2
j_gene: TRBJ2-1
CDR3aa: CATSDVSGGTYNEQFF
CDR3nt: TGTGCCACCAGTGATGTAAGCGGGGGCACCTACAATGAGCAGTTCTTC

abundance: many
v_gene: TRBV3-1
d_gene: TRBD1
j_gene: TRBJ1-1
CDR3aa: CASSPSLTGFGTEAFF
CDR3nt: TGTGCCAGCAGCCCCTCGCTGACAGGGTTCGGGACTGAAGCTTTCTTT

abundance: many
v_gene: TRBV18
d_gene: TRBD1
j_gene: TRBJ1-1
CDR3aa: CASSPGTAYTEAFF
CDR3nt: TGTGCCAGCTCCCCCGGGACAGCATACACTGAAGCTTTCTTT

abundance: many
v_gene: TRBV6-2/TRBV6-3
d_gene: NA
j_gene: TRBJ2-2
CDR3aa: CASSFPDREVDTGELFF
CDR3nt: TGTGCCAGCAGTTTCCCCGACAGGGAGGTCGACACCGGGGAGCTGTTTTTT

abundance: NA
v_gene: TRBV6-1
d_gene: NA
j_gene: TRBJ2-7
CDR3aa: CASSEERGYEQYF
CDR3nt: TGTGCCAGCAGTGAAGAACGGGGTTACGAGCAGTACTTC

abundance: NA
v_gene: TRBV28
d_gene: NA
j_gene: TRBJ2-5
CDR3aa: CASSHFSGKDQYF
CDR3nt: TGTGCCAGCAGCCACTTTAGCGGAAAGGACCAGTACTTC

abundance: few
v_gene: TRBV7-6
d_gene: NA
j_gene: TRBJ2-7
CDR3aa: CASSLQIPTSSYEQYF
CDR3nt: TGTGCCAGCAGCTTACAGATCCCGACTAGCTCCTACGAGCAGTACTTC

abundance: NA
v_gene: TRBV6-1
d_gene: TRBD1
j_gene: TRBJ1-1
CDR3aa: CASSEPARSGQGPRLGAFF
CDR3nt: TGTGCCAGCAGTGAGCCCGCCAGATCGGGACAGGGGCCTAGACTTGGAGCTTTCTTT

abundance: many
v_gene: TRBV3-1
d_gene: NA
j_gene: TRBJ1-3
CDR3aa: CASSYVAGTGNTIYF
CDR3nt: TGTGCCAGCAGCTATGTAGCCGGGACAGGAAACACCATATATTTT

abundance: NA
v_gene: TRBV7-2
d_gene: TRBD2
j_gene: TRBJ2-7
CDR3aa: CASSPSGGRNHRGVVEQYF
CDR3nt: TGTGCCAGCTCACCTTCGGGCGGGAGGAATCACCGGGGGGTTGTGGAGCAGTACTTC

abundance: NA
v_gene: TRBV18
d_gene: NA
j_gene: TRBJ1-2
CDR3aa: CASSPSRGSLLGYGYTF
CDR3nt: TGTGCCAGCTCACCTTCTCGGGGCAGCCTACTAGGCTATGGCTACACCTTC

abundance: NA
v_gene: TRBV7-6
d_gene: NA
j_gene: TRBJ2-1
CDR3aa: CASSLDYFYNEQFF
CDR3nt: TGTGCCAGCAGCCTTGACTATTTTTACAATGAGCAGTTCTTC

abundance: NA
v_gene: TRBV10-3
d_gene: TRBD2
j_gene: TRBJ2-1
CDR3aa: CAISAGLAVHNEQFF
CDR3nt: TGTGCCATCAGTGCAGGACTAGCGGTTCACAATGAGCAGTTCTTC

abundance: NA
v_gene: TRBV7-9
d_gene: TRBD1
j_gene: TRBJ2-3
CDR3aa: CASSLPGQGIEQYF
CDR3nt: TGTGCCAGCAGCTTACCGGGACAGGGGATTGAGCAGTATTTT

abundance: NA
v_gene: TRBV4-2
d_gene: NA
j_gene: TRBJ2-1
CDR3aa: CASSQGSNFEQFF
CDR3nt: TGTGCCAGCAGCCAAGGTTCTAATTTTGAGCAGTTCTTC

abundance: many
v_gene: TRBV12-3/TRBV12-4
d_gene: TRBD1
j_gene: TRBJ2-7
CDR3aa: CASSETGGPFYEQYF
CDR3nt: TGTGCCAGCAGTGAAACAGGGGGCCCCTTCTACGAGCAGTACTTC

abundance: NA
v_gene: TRBV25-1
d_gene: NA
j_gene: TRBJ2-7
CDR3aa: CASSEGVPSSYEQYF
CDR3nt: TGTGCCAGCAGTGAGGGCGTCCCGAGCTCCTACGAGCAGTACTTC

abundance: many
v_gene: TRBV27
d_gene: NA
j_gene: TRBJ1-1
CDR3aa: CASSLYTNTEAFF
CDR3nt: TGTGCCAGCAGTTTATATACTAACACTGAAGCTTTCTTT

abundance: NA
v_gene: TRBV20-1
d_gene: NA
j_gene: TRBJ2-4
CDR3aa: CSASRTDLKQNQNIQYF
CDR3nt: TGCAGTGCTAGTAGGACCGATCTAAAGCAAAACCAAAACATTCAGTACTTC

abundance: many
v_gene: TRBV3-1
d_gene: NA
j_gene: TRBJ2-7
CDR3aa: CASRGRGISYEQYF
CDR3nt: TGTGCCAGCAGAGGGAGGGGGATCTCCTACGAGCAGTACTTC

abundance: few
v_gene: TRBV4-2
d_gene: NA
j_gene: TRBJ2-6
CDR3aa: CASSQAAPLVSGANVLTF
CDR3nt: TGTGCCAGCAGCCAAGCGGCCCCTCTAGTCTCTGGGGCCAACGTCCTGACTTTC

abundance: many
v_gene: TRBV20-1
d_gene: NA
j_gene: TRBJ2-7
CDR3aa: CSAQPEAYEQYF
CDR3nt: TGCAGTGCACAACCGGAGGCCTACGAGCAGTACTTC

abundance: many
v_gene: TRBV11-2
d_gene: NA
j_gene: TRBJ2-3
CDR3aa: CASTEGTSTDTQYF
CDR3nt: TGTGCCAGCACCGAAGGGACTAGCACAGATACGCAGTATTTT